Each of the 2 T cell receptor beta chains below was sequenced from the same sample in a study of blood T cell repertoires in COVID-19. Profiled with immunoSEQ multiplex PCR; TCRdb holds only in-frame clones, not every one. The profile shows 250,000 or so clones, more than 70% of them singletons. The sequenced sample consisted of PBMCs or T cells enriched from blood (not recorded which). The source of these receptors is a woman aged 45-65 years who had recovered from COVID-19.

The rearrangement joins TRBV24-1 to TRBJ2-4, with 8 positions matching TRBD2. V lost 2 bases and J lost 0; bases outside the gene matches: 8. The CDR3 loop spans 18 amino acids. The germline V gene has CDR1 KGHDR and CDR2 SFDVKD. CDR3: CATSDSRSSGVAKNIQYF. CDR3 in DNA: TGTGCCACCAGTGATTCGAGAAGTAGCGGGGTAGCCAAAAACATTCAGTACTTC.

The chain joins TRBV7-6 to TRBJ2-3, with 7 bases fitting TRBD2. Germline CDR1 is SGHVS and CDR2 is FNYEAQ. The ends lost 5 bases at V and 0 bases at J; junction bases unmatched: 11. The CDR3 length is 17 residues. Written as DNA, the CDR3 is TGTGCCAGCAGCCCCGGGCCCACTAGCGACAGCACAGATACGCAGTATTTT. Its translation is CASSPGPTSDSTDTQYF.